This TCR beta chain was captured by sequencing in a study of cytomegalovirus exposure and HLA in healthy donors. Study context: Of the donors genotyped, approximately 400 in all, 80% to 85% fell in the Caucasian-associated ancestry cluster.

PCR was performed using 60 Vbeta and 13 Jbeta primers. The method was immunoSEQ multiplex PCR; TCRdb's version includes in-frame clones alone and lacks a portion of them. The sample includes some 160,000 clones, roughly 80% of them seen just once. Study-wide points: Among TCR beta chains, those listed as cytomegalovirus-associated numbered over 150.

As for this clone: What it binds is not known.

There are 13 residues in the CDR3. Germline CDR1 reads LGHNT; CDR2 reads FRNRAP. Trimming pared 0 bases from V and 2 bases from J, leaving 4 bases between. The TCR comes from a male donor in good health and CMV-seronegative. Material: PBMCs. This rearrangement joins TRBV12-5 to TRBJ1-2; no clear D. The CDR3 DNA sequence: TGTGCTAGTGGTTTGGTGAGGAACTATGGCTACACCTTC. Translated: CASGLVRNYGYTF.